What follows are 19 T cell receptor beta chains derived from one specimen sequenced in a study of blood T cell repertoires in COVID-19. Data came from immunoSEQ multiplex PCR; TCRdb stores just in-frame clones and leaves some out. Of roughly 330,000 clones listed, 87% were seen once; the top ten hold about 5.2%. The sample taken for sequencing was PBMCs or T cells enriched from blood (not recorded which). Receptors originate from a woman aged 25 to 39 who had recovered from COVID-19.

The chain couples TRBV6-5 to TRBJ1-6, with TRBD1 identical over 7 bases. The V segment lost 0 bases and the J segment 9 bases; nucleotides outside the gene matches: 2. The CDR3 runs to 14 residues. Per the germline V gene, CDR1 is MNHEY and CDR2 is SVGAGI. DNA of the CDR3: TGTGCCAGCAGTTACTCGGCAGGGGGTTCACCCCTCCACTTT. Amino acids: CASSYSAGGSPLHF.

The chain links TRBV7-9 to TRBJ2-5; no firm D call. Germline V gene sequence: CDR1 SEHNR, CDR2 FQNEAQ (reference sequence). Trimming removed 3 bases from V and 4 bases from J, with 18 bases in between. The CDR3 loop spans 16 amino acids. As DNA, the CDR3 is TGTGCCAGCAGCTTCGGTCTTTCCCTTTTACGAGAGACCCAGTACTTC. Amino acid sequence: CASSFGLSLLRETQYF.

This clone has more than one count but fewer than ten. This rearrangement joins TRBV29-1 to TRBJ2-1; 8 bases agree with TRBD1. CDR1 is SQVTM, CDR2 ANQGSEA, per germline. V lost 5 bases and J lost 5; bases outside the gene matches: 5. This CDR3 contains 13 residues. CDR3 coding DNA: TGCAGCGTTTCCGGGACAGGTCACAATGAGCAGTTCTTC. This encodes CSVSGTGHNEQFF.

The chain combines TRBV27 with TRBJ1-1, with D maybe TRBD1 (5 bases). Germline CDR1 MNHEY, CDR2 SMNVEV (reference sequence). V lost 2 bases to trimming and J lost 6 bases, with 13 bases between them. The CDR3 is 14 residues long. The DNA of the CDR3 is TGTGCCAGCAGTTTACAGCGCAGGGCGGCTGAAGCTTTCTTT. Its protein is CASSLQRRAAEAFF.

For the CDR3, the DNA is TGTGCCAGCAGTCCACAGGGGGGGGAAGAGACCCAGTACTTC. Protein product: CASSPQGGEETQYF. This rearrangement joins TRBV6-5 to TRBJ2-5; D may be TRBD1 (8 bases). Trimming took 5 bases from V and 3 from J, leaving 13 bases between them. Germline V lookup: CDR1 MNHEY, CDR2 SVGAGI. The CDR3 is made up of 14 amino acids.

This chain links TRBV7-2 with TRBJ1-6, with D perhaps matching TRBD1 (6 bases). V was clipped by 6 bases and J by 9 bases, with 21 bases between them. Germline V lookup: CDR1 SGHTA, CDR2 FQGNSA. There are 16 residues in the CDR3. This CDR3 reads CASRFSGGPTGSPLHF. The DNA for the CDR3 is TGTGCCAGCAGATTTAGTGGGGGCCCCACCGGTTCACCCCTCCACTTT.

The rearrangement links TRBV28 to TRBJ1-6, with a weak D call TRBD1 (5 bases). The V end was cut by 3 bases, the J end by 9 bases, with 9 bases between. The CDR3 runs to 13 residues. Looked up from germline, CDR1 is MDHEN and CDR2 is SYDVKM. The DNA of the CDR3 is TGTGCCAGCAGTTTTATAGGGGTTTCACCCCTCCACTTT. It translates to CASSFIGVSPLHF.

The rearrangement links TRBV11-3 to TRBJ2-3; 7 bases fit TRBD1. In germline, CDR1 is SGHNT, CDR2 YENEEA. V was clipped by 5 bases and J by 2 bases; unmatched bases: 7. This CDR3 spans 15 amino acids. CDR3 in DNA: TGTGCCAGCAGCCTACGACAGGGACCCACAGATACGCAGTATTTT. Residues: CASSLRQGPTDTQYF. Complete variable domain (other parts from reference TRBV11-3 and TRBJ2-3): EAGVVQSPRYKIIEKKQPVAFWCNPISGHNTLYWYLQNLGQGPELLIRYENEEAVDDSQLPKDRFSAERLKGVDSTLKIQPAELGDSAVYLCASSLRQGPTDTQYFGPGTRLTVL.

Here the CDR3 DNA reads TGTGCCAGCAGCCTGGGCCGGGTGTCTAGCACAGATACGCAGTATTTT. Its translation: CASSLGRVSSTDTQYF. The chain couples TRBV5-8 to TRBJ2-3; no definite D call. The V end lost 4 bases, the J end lost 0 bases, and 15 bases lay between the germline ends. Germline V gene lookup returns CDR1 SGHTS and CDR2 YDEGEE. This CDR3 is built from 16 residues.

The V call is TRBV5-1, the J call TRBJ2-3; 13 bases fit TRBD2. CDR1 and CDR2 (germline): SGHRS, YFSETQ. J lost 6 bases, V lost 4 bases, and 11 bases had no gene match. The CDR3 totals 17 residues. Written as DNA, the CDR3 is TGCGCCAGCAGCGGGATACTAGCGGGGGGGGCGCCCGATACGCAGTATTTT. Translating gives CASSGILAGGAPDTQYF.

A single count supports this clone. This rearrangement joins TRBV18 to TRBJ2-3; the match to TRBD2 covers 8 bases. CDR3 size: 18 residues. Germline V gene data show CDR1 as KGHSH and CDR2 as LQKENI. J was trimmed by 2 bases and V by 6 bases; bases with no gene match: 16. CDR3 sequence reads: CASSRGLGSPPLTDTQYF. The CDR3 nucleotides read TGTGCCAGCTCCCGGGGACTAGGTTCTCCGCCCCTCACAGATACGCAGTATTTT.

This clone was observed a few times. V gene TRBV7-8 combines with J gene TRBJ1-5; 7 bases line up with TRBD1. This CDR3 is 14 amino acids long. V lost 7 bases, J lost 9 bases, and 12 bases stayed unmatched. The V gene's germline CDR1 is SGHVS and CDR2 FQNEAQ. CDR3 sequence: CASTRGTVAAPQHF. The CDR3 bases are TGTGCCAGCACCCGAGGGACAGTCGCCGCGCCCCAGCATTTT.

This clone was detected only once. The J gene is TRBJ2-5, the V gene TRBV7-3; 7 nucleotides match TRBD1. The germline V gene encodes CDR1 SGHTA and CDR2 FQGTGA. CDR3 length equals 16 residues. The trim removed 4 bases at V and 2 bases at J, leaving 10 bases unmatched. CDR3 residues: CASSSGHRGSQETQYF. As DNA, the CDR3 is TGTGCCAGCAGCTCGGGCCACAGGGGCTCGCAAGAGACCCAGTACTTC. The full variable domain, with the rest looked up from reference TRBV7-3 and TRBJ2-5, is GAGVSQTPSNKVTEKGKYVELRCDPISGHTALYWYRQSLGQGPEFLIYFQGTGAADDSGLPNDRFFAVRPEGSVSTLKIQRTERGDSAVYLCASSSGHRGSQETQYFGPGTRLLVL.

The rearrangement joins TRBV2 to TRBJ2-7; 8 bases are shared with TRBD1. Germline V gene data show CDR1 as SNHLY and CDR2 as FYNNEI. This CDR3 is 16 amino acids long. The ends lost 6 bases at V and 4 bases at J; junction bases unmatched: 14. For the CDR3, the DNA is TGTGCCAGCAGCTCGAACCCCGGACAGGGTGGGTACGAGCAGTACTTC. As protein: CASSSNPGQGGYEQYF. Together with reference TRBV2 and TRBJ2-7, the CDR3 gives the full variable domain: EPEVTQTPSHQVTQMGQEVILRCVPISNHLYFYWYRQILGQKVEFLVSFYNNEISEKSEIFDDQFSVERPDGSNFTLKIRSTKLEDSAMYFCASSSNPGQGGYEQYFGPGTRLTVT.

The rearrangement joins TRBV5-1 to TRBJ1-3; D not resolved. With 1 base removed from V and 0 bases from J, the gap between germline ends came to 11 bases. Germline CDR1 is SGHRS and CDR2 is YFSETQ. The CDR3 spans 16 residues. The CDR3 nucleotides read TGCGCCAGCAGCTTGTTGGGAGGGTTCTCTGGAAACACCATATATTTT. Translating it yields CASSLLGGFSGNTIYF.

This chain joins TRBV7-2 and TRBJ2-7, with D tentatively TRBD1 (6 bases). Trimming took 6 bases from V and 4 from J, leaving 16 bases between them. Germline V gene data show CDR1 as SGHTA and CDR2 as FQGNSA. This CDR3 contains 14 residues. The CDR3 reads CASSAFGGPYEQYF. CDR3 coding DNA: TGTGCCAGCAGTGCTTTTGGGGGCCCTTACGAGCAGTACTTC.

This clone was counted a few times. CDR3 sequence: CASSYHTQTYEQYF. The CDR3 DNA reads as TGTGCCAGCAGCTATCACACCCAGACCTACGAGCAGTACTTC. The V gene is TRBV11-2, the J gene TRBJ2-7; D gene uncertain. The CDR3 sequence is 14 residues long. V lost 4 bases and J lost 2, with 12 bases in between. Germline CDR1 SGHAT, CDR2 FQNNGV.

The V and J genes are TRBV2 and TRBJ1-2, with D uncertain. V was trimmed by 8 bases and J by 2 bases, leaving 9 bases between them. From germline, CDR1 is SNHLY and CDR2 FYNNEI. This CDR3 spans 12 amino acids. CDR3 in amino acids: CASGAENYGYTF. The CDR3 coding sequence is TGTGCCAGCGGTGCAGAAAACTATGGCTACACCTTC.

This chain links TRBV28 with TRBJ1-4; D is undetermined. The CDR3 length is 14 residues. Trimming shortened V by 6 bases and J by 5 bases, and 13 bases separated the two germline ends. Germline values: CDR1 MDHEN, CDR2 SYDVKM. The CDR3 loop reads CASSPPGGNEKLFF. Written as DNA, the CDR3 is TGTGCCAGCAGCCCCCCGGGAGGAAATGAAAAACTGTTTTTT.